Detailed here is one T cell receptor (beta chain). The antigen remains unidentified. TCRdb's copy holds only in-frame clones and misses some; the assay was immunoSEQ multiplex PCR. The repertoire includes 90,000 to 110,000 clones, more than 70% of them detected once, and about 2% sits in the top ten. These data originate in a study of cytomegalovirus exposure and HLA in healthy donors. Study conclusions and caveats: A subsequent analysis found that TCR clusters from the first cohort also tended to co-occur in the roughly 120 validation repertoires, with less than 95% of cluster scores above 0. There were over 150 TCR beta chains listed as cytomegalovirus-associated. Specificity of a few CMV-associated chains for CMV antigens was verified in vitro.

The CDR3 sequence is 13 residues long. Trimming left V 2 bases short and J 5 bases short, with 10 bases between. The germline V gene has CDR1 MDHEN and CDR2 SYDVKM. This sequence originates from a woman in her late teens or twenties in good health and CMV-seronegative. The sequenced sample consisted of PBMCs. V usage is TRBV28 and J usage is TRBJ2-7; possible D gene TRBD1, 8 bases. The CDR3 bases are TGTGCCAGCAGTTTAACAGGGGGGGACGAGCAGTACTTC. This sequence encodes CASSLTGGDEQYF.